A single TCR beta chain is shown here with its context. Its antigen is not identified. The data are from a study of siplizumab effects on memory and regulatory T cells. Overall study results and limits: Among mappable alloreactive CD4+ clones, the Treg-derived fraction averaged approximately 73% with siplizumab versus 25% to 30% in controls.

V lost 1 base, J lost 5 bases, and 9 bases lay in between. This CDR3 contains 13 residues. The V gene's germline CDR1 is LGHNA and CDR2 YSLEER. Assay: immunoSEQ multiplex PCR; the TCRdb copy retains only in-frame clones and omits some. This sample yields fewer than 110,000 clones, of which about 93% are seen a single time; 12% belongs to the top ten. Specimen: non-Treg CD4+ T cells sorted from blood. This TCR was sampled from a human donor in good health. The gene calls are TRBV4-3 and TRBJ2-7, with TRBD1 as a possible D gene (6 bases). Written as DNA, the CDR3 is TGCGCCAGCAGCCAAGCCAGGGGCAACGAGCAGTACTTC. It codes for CASSQARGNEQYF.